A selection of T cell receptor beta chains follows, all from one sample in a study of blood T cell repertoires in COVID-19. Sequenced by immunoSEQ multiplex PCR; TCRdb stores in-frame clones only, minus some. There are over 250,000 clones in the sample; roughly 87% occur only once, and about 9.8% lies in the top ten. Sequenced: PBMCs or T cells enriched from blood (not recorded which). These TCRs come from a woman aged 18-30 years who had recovered from COVID-19. The CDR3 runs from the conserved cysteine through the conserved F or W. Each record gives: D gene, J gene, clone size, V gene, CDR3 protein, CDR3 DNA. D genes are given only for firm matches. Size is stated for part of the rows, as once, few or many counts, or as a class when the clone is expanded.

D gene: -
J gene: TRBJ1-1
clone size: -
V gene: TRBV7-2
CDR3 protein: CASSTPQGGTEAFF
CDR3 DNA: TGTGCCAGCAGCACGCCCCAGGGAGGGACTGAAGCTTTCTTT

D gene: TRBD1
J gene: TRBJ1-1
clone size: -
V gene: TRBV19
CDR3 protein: CASSIRQGRTFF
CDR3 DNA: TGTGCCAGTAGTATCCGACAGGGGAGGACTTTCTTT

D gene: TRBD2
J gene: TRBJ2-1
clone size: -
V gene: TRBV13
CDR3 protein: CASSQLAGGLYNEQFF
CDR3 DNA: TGTGCCAGCAGCCAACTAGCGGGGGGGCTTTACAATGAGCAGTTCTTC

D gene: TRBD1
J gene: TRBJ2-1
clone size: -
V gene: TRBV7-2
CDR3 protein: CASSWIGTGNGNEQFF
CDR3 DNA: TGTGCCAGCAGCTGGATCGGGACAGGGAACGGCAATGAGCAGTTCTTC

D gene: -
J gene: TRBJ1-5
clone size: -
V gene: TRBV5-6
CDR3 protein: CASSLRGDLARPNQPQHF
CDR3 DNA: TGTGCCAGCAGCTTGCGGGGGGACCTGGCTAGGCCCAATCAGCCCCAGCATTTT

D gene: -
J gene: TRBJ1-2
clone size: -
V gene: TRBV28
CDR3 protein: CASSPSEGLGYTF
CDR3 DNA: TGTGCCAGCAGTCCGTCGGAGGGTTTGGGCTACACCTTC

D gene: TRBD2
J gene: TRBJ2-5
clone size: -
V gene: TRBV9
CDR3 protein: CASSVTPTSGGRETQYF
CDR3 DNA: TGTGCCAGCAGCGTAACGCCGACTAGCGGGGGCAGGGAGACCCAGTACTTC

D gene: -
J gene: TRBJ2-2
clone size: -
V gene: TRBV4-2
CDR3 protein: CASSPTADSNTGELFF
CDR3 DNA: TGTGCCAGCAGCCCGACAGCCGATTCGAACACCGGGGAGCTGTTTTTT

D gene: -
J gene: TRBJ2-7
clone size: -
V gene: TRBV11-2
CDR3 protein: CASSLNPGEILGEQYF
CDR3 DNA: TGTGCCAGCAGCTTAAACCCAGGGGAGATCCTTGGCGAGCAGTACTTC

D gene: -
J gene: TRBJ2-2
clone size: -
V gene: TRBV5-5
CDR3 protein: CASSLQGTGELFF
CDR3 DNA: TGTGCCAGCAGCTTACAGGGAACCGGGGAGCTGTTTTTT

D gene: -
J gene: TRBJ2-2
clone size: -
V gene: TRBV4-3
CDR3 protein: CASSQDGTAQTGELFF
CDR3 DNA: TGCGCCAGCAGCCAAGATGGAACAGCTCAAACCGGGGAGCTGTTTTTT

D gene: -
J gene: TRBJ1-2
clone size: -
V gene: TRBV19
CDR3 protein: CASSIPGREYGYTF
CDR3 DNA: TGTGCCAGTAGTATCCCGGGCAGGGAATATGGCTACACCTTC

D gene: -
J gene: TRBJ1-3
clone size: -
V gene: TRBV28
CDR3 protein: CASSSRGLSGNTIYF
CDR3 DNA: TGTGCCAGCAGTTCCAGGGGCCTCTCTGGAAACACCATATATTTT

D gene: -
J gene: TRBJ2-1
clone size: -
V gene: TRBV9
CDR3 protein: CASNPGGLSNEQFF
CDR3 DNA: TGTGCCAGCAACCCCGGAGGACTCTCCAATGAGCAGTTCTTC

D gene: TRBD1
J gene: TRBJ2-5
clone size: -
V gene: TRBV5-1
CDR3 protein: CASSFTYRGETQYF
CDR3 DNA: TGCGCCAGCAGCTTTACTTACAGGGGGGAGACCCAGTACTTC

D gene: TRBD2
J gene: TRBJ2-7
clone size: -
V gene: TRBV19
CDR3 protein: CASSMIAGQAYEQYF
CDR3 DNA: TGTGCCAGTAGTATGATAGCGGGGCAGGCCTACGAGCAGTACTTC

D gene: -
J gene: TRBJ1-3
clone size: many
V gene: TRBV5-1
CDR3 protein: CASSLDEGGGNTIYF
CDR3 DNA: TGCGCCAGCAGCTTGGATGAGGGTGGTGGAAACACCATATATTTT

D gene: TRBD1
J gene: TRBJ1-2
clone size: once
V gene: TRBV5-1
CDR3 protein: CASSLAGQGATGYTF
CDR3 DNA: TGCGCCAGCAGCTTGGCCGGGCAGGGGGCGACCGGCTACACCTTC

D gene: TRBD1
J gene: TRBJ2-7
clone size: -
V gene: TRBV28
CDR3 protein: CASSLGTGVSYEQYF
CDR3 DNA: TGTGCCAGCAGTTTGGGGACAGGGGTTTCCTACGAGCAGTACTTC

D gene: TRBD2
J gene: TRBJ2-1
clone size: -
V gene: TRBV11-3
CDR3 protein: CASSFERELSKNEQFF
CDR3 DNA: TGTGCCAGCAGCTTCGAGCGGGAACTCTCCAAAAATGAGCAGTTCTTC

D gene: -
J gene: TRBJ2-1
clone size: -
V gene: TRBV12-3/TRBV12-4
CDR3 protein: CASSFPPYNEQFF
CDR3 DNA: TGTGCCAGCAGTTTCCCCCCTTACAATGAGCAGTTCTTC

D gene: TRBD2
J gene: TRBJ2-1
clone size: -
V gene: TRBV7-3
CDR3 protein: CASSSNKRGSYNEQFF
CDR3 DNA: TGTGCCAGCAGCTCGAATAAGCGGGGGTCCTACAATGAGCAGTTCTTC